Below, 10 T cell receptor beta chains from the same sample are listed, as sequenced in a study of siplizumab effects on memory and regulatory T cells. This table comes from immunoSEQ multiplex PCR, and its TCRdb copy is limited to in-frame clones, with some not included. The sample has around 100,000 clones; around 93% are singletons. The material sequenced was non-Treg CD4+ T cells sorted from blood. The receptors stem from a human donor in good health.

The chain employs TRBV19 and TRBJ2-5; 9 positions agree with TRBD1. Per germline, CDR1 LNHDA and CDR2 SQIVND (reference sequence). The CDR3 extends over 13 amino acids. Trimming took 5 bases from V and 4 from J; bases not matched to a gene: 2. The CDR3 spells CASSEDRGETQYF. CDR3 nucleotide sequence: TGTGCCAGTAGTGAGGACAGGGGAGAGACCCAGTACTTC.

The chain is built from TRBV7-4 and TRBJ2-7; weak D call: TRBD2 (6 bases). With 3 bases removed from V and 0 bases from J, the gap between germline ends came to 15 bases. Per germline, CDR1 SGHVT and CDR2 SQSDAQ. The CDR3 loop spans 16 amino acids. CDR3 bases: TGTGCCAGCAGCTTCCAGAGTAGCGGATTCTCCTACGAGCAGTACTTC. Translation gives CASSFQSSGFSYEQYF.

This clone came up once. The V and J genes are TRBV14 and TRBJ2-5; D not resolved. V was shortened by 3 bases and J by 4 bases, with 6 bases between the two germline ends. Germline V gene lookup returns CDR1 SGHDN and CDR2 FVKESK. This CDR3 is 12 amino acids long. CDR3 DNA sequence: TGTGCCAGCAGCCAGTCTGGAGAGACCCAGTACTTC. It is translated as CASSQSGETQYF.

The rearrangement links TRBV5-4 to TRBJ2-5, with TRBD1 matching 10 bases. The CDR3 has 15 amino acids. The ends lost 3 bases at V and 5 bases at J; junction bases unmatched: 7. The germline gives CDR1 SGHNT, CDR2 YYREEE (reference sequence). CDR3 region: CASSSEPGQGETQYF. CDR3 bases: TGTGCCAGCAGCTCCGAGCCGGGACAGGGGGAGACCCAGTACTTC. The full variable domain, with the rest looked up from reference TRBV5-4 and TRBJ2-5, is ETGVTQSPTHLIKTRGQQVTLRCSSQSGHNTVSWYQQALGQGPQFIFQYYREEENGRGNFPPRFSGLQFPNYSSELNVNALELDDSALYLCASSSEPGQGETQYFGPGTRLLVL.

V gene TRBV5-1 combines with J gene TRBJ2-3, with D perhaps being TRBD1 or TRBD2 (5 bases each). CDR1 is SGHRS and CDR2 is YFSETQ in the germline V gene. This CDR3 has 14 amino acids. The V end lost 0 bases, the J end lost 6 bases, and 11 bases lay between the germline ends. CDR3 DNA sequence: TGCGCCAGCAGCTTGGGACAGAGGGTTGATACGCAGTATTTT. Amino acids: CASSLGQRVDTQYF.

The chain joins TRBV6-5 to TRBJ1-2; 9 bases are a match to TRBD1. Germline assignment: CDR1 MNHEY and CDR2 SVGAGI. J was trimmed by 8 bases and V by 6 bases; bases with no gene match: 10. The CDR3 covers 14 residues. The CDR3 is CASRTVQGANGYTF. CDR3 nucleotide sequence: TGTGCCAGCAGAACGGTACAGGGGGCTAACGGCTACACCTTC.

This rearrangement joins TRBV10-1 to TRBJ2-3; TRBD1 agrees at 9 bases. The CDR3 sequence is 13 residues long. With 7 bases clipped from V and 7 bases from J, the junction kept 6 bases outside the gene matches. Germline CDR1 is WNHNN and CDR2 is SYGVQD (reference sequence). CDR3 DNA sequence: TGCGCCAGCATGGGACAGGGAATGTATACGCAGTATTTT. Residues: CASMGQGMYTQYF.

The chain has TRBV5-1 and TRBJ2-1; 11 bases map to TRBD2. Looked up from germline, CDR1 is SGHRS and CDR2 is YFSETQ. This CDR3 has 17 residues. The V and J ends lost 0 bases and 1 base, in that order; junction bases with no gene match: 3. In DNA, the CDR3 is TGCGCCAGCAGCTTGGTGCTAGCGGGAGGTTCCTACAATGAGCAGTTCTTC. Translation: CASSLVLAGGSYNEQFF.

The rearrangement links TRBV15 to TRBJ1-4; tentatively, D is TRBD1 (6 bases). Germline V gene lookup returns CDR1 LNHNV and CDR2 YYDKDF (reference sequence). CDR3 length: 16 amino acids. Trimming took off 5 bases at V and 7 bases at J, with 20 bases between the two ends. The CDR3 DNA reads TGTGCCACCAGCGGCCAAAGACAGGCCCCGGCTGAAAAACTGTTTTTT. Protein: CATSGQRQAPAEKLFF.

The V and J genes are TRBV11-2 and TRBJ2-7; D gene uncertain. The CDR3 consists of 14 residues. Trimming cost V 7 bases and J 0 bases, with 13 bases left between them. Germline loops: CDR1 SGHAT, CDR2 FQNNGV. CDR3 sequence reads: CASTQARSSYEQYF. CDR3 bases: TGTGCCAGCACCCAAGCCAGGAGCTCCTACGAGCAGTACTTC. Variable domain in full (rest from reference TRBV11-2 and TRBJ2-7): EAGVAQSPRYKIIEKRQSVAFWCNPISGHATLYWYQQILGQGPKLLIQFQNNGVVDDSQLPKDRFSAERLKGVDSTLKIQPAKLEDSAVYLCASTQARSSYEQYFGPGTRLTVT.